This T cell receptor (beta chain) was obtained from a study of molecular identifiers for immune sequencing clone quantification. General observations from the study: Should identical TCR molecules share a barcode, the sizes of highly expanded clones could be underestimated.

Each CDR3 protein is one row after TCRdb ran MiXCR on the PCR reads. The sample comprises about 100,000 distinct CDR3 sequences, under 40% of which are singletons, and approximately 10% rests with the top ten. CD8+CD4-CCR7+CD45RA+ cells were sorted as naive CD8 T cells. Germline V gene sequence: CDR1 MDHEN, CDR2 SYDVKM. The CDR3 is 16 amino acids. With regard to this clonotype: Its antigen is still unknown. Being one base from a much bigger clone, this may be a read error.

This sequence originates from a human donor in good health. Some libraries in this study had Jurkat cell RNA spiked in. The genes are TRBV28 and TRBJ2-6; 8 bases agree with TRBD2. The sequencing input was naive CD8+ T cells from blood, with Jurkat cell RNA spiked in. Specified subset: FACS-sorted CD8+CD4-CCR7+CD45RA+ naive T cells. In DNA, the CDR3 is TGTGCCACCGACGGTCGGGAGGGCTCTGGGGCCAACGCCCTGACTTTC. Encoded protein: CATDGREGSGANALTF.